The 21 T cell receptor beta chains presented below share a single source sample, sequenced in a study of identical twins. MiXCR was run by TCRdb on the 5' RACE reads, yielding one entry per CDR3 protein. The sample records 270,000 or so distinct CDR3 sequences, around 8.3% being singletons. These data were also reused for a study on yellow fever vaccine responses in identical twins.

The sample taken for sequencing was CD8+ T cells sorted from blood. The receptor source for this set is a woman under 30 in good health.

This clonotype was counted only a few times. Written as DNA, the CDR3 is TGTGCCAGCAGTCGCCCCGGGACAGGAGTCAACGAGCAGTACTTC. Encoded protein: CASSRPGTGVNEQYF. The rearrangement uses TRBV27 and TRBJ2-7, with 8 bases identical to TRBD1. The CDR3 loop spans 15 amino acids. Germline CDR1 reads MNHEY; CDR2 reads SMNVEV (reference sequence). The V and J ends lost 5 bases and 5 bases, in that order; junction bases with no gene match: 11.

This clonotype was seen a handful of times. For the CDR3, the DNA is TGCAGTGCTAGAGATCCGGGAGCTCCCGACACAGATACGCAGTATTTT. This translates into CSARDPGAPDTDTQYF. V gene TRBV20-1 combines with J gene TRBJ2-3, with D possibly TRBD2 on 6 matching bases. Germline assignment: CDR1 DFQATT and CDR2 SNEGSKA (reference sequence). Trimming took 0 bases from V and 2 from J, leaving 15 bases between them. The CDR3 extends over 16 amino acids.

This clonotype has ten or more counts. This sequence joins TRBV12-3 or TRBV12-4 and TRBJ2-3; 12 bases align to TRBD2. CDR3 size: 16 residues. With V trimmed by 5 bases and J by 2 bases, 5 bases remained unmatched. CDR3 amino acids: CASSLLAGGTTDTQYF. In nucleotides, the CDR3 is TGTGCCAGCAGTCTACTAGCGGGGGGCACCACAGATACGCAGTATTTT.

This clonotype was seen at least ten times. The CDR3 DNA follows: TGTGCCATCAGTGGCGGGACTAGCGGGGTCTCCAGCTCCTACGAGCAGTACTTC. Translation gives CAISGGTSGVSSSYEQYF. The gene calls are TRBV10-3 and TRBJ2-7, with 13 positions matching TRBD2. V lost 4 bases, J lost 0 bases, and 9 bases stayed unmatched. The CDR3 spans 18 residues. Germline V gene data show CDR1 as ENHRY and CDR2 as SYGVKD.

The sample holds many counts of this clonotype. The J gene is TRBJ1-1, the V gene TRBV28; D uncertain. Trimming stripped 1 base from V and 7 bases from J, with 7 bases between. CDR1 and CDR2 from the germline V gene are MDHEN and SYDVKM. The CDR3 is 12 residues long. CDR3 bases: TGTGCCAGCAGTTTATCCTTGGTTGAAGCTTTCTTT. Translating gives CASSLSLVEAFF.

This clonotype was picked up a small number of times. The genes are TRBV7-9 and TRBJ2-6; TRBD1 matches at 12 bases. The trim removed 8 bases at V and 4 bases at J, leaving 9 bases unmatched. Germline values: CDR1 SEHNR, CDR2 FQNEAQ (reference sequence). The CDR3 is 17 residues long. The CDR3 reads CASRRGQGASGANVLTF. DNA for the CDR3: TGTGCCAGCCGCCGGGGACAGGGGGCTTCCGGGGCCAACGTCCTGACTTTC.

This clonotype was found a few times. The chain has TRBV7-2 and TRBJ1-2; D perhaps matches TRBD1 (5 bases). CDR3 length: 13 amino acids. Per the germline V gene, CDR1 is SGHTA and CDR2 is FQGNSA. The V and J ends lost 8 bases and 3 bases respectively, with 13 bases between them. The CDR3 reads CASGGGFDYGYTF. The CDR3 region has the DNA TGTGCCAGCGGCGGGGGGTTCGACTATGGCTACACCTTC.

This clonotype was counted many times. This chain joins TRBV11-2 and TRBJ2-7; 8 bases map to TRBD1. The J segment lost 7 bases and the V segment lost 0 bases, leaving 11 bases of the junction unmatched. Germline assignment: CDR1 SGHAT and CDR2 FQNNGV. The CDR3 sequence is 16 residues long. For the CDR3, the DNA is TGTGCCAGCAGCTTAGAGGCGGGACAGGTTCAATGGGAGCAGTACTTC. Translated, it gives CASSLEAGQVQWEQYF.

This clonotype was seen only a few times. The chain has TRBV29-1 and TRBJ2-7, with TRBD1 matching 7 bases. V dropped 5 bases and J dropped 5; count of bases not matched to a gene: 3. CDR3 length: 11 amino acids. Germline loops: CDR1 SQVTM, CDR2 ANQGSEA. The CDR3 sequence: CSVRQGNEQYF. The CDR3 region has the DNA TGCAGCGTTCGACAGGGTAACGAGCAGTACTTC.

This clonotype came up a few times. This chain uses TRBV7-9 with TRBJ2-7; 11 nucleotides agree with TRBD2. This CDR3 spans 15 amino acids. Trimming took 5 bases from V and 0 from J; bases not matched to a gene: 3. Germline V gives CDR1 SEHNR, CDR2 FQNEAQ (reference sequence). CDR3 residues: CASSSSGRVSYEQYF. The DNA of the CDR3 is TGTGCCAGCAGCAGTAGCGGGAGGGTCTCCTACGAGCAGTACTTC.

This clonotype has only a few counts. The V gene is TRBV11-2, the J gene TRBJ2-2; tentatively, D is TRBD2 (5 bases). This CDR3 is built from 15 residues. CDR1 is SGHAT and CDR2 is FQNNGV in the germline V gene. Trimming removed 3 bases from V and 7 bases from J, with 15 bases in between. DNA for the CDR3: TGTGCCAGCAGCTTTGGTGCGGGTACTGGCGGGGAGCTGTTTTTT. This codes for CASSFGAGTGGELFF.

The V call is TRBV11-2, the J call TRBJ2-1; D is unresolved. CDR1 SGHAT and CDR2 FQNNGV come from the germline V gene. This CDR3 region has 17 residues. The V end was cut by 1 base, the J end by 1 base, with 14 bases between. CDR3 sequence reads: CASSLGSAQQSYNEQFF. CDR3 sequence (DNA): TGTGCCAGCAGCTTAGGTTCCGCGCAACAATCCTACAATGAGCAGTTCTTC.

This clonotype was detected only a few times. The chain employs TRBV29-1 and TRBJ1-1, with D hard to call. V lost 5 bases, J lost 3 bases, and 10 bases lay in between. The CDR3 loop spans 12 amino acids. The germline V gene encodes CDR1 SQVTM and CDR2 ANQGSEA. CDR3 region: CSVWAGDTEAFF. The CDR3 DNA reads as TGCAGCGTTTGGGCCGGGGACACTGAAGCTTTCTTT.

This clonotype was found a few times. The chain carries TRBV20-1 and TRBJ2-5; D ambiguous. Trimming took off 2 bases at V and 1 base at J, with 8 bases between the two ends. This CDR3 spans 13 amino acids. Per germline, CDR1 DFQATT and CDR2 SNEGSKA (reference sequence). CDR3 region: CSARMSAQETQYF. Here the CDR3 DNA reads TGCAGTGCTAGAATGAGCGCCCAAGAGACCCAGTACTTC.

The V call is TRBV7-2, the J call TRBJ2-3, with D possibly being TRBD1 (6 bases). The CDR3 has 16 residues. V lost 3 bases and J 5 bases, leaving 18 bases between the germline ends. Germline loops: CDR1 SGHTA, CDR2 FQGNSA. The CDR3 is CASSFPLGAIEDTQYF. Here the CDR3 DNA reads TGTGCCAGCAGCTTCCCACTGGGGGCTATTGAAGATACGCAGTATTTT. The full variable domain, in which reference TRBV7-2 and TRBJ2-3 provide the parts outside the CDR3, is GAGVSQSPSNKVTEKGKDVELRCDPISGHTALYWYRQSLGQGLEFLIYFQGNSAPDKSGLPSDRFSAERTGGSVSTLTIQRTQQEDSAVYLCASSFPLGAIEDTQYFGPGTRLTVL.

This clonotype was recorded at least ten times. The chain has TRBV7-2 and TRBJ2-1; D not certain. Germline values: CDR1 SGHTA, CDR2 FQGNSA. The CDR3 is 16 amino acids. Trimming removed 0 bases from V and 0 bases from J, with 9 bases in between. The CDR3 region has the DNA TGTGCCAGCAGCTTAGCAGCGTATAGCTCCTACAATGAGCAGTTCTTC. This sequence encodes CASSLAAYSSYNEQFF.

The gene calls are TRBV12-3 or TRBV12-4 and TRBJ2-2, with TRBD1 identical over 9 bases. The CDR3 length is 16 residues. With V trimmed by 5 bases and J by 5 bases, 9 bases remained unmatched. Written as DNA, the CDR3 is TGTGCCAGCAGTGACACCGGGACAGGGCCAACCGGGGAGCTGTTTTTT. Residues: CASSDTGTGPTGELFF.

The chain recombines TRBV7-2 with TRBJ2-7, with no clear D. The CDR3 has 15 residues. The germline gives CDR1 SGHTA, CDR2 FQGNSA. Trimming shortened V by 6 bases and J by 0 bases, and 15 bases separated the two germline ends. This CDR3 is CASSPSGVPSYEQYF. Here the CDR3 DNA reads TGTGCCAGCAGTCCCTCCGGAGTCCCCTCCTACGAGCAGTACTTC.

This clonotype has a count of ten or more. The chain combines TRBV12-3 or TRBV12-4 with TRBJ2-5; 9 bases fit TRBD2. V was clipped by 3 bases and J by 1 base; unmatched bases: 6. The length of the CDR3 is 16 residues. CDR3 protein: CASSFVAGEPQETQYF. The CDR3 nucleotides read TGTGCCAGCAGTTTTGTAGCGGGGGAGCCCCAAGAGACCCAGTACTTC.

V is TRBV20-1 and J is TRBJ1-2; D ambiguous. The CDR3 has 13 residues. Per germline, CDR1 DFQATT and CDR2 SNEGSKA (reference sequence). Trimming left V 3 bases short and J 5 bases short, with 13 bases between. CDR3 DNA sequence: TGCAGTGCTAGCGCGCTAGATTATTATGGCTACACCTTC. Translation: CSASALDYYGYTF.

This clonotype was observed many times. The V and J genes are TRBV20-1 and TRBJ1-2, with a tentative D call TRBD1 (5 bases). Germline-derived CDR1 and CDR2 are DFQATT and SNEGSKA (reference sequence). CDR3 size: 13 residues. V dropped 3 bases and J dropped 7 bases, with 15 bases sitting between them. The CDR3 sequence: CSARGWGVAGYTF. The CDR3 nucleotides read TGCAGTGCTAGGGGATGGGGGGTTGCTGGCTACACCTTC.